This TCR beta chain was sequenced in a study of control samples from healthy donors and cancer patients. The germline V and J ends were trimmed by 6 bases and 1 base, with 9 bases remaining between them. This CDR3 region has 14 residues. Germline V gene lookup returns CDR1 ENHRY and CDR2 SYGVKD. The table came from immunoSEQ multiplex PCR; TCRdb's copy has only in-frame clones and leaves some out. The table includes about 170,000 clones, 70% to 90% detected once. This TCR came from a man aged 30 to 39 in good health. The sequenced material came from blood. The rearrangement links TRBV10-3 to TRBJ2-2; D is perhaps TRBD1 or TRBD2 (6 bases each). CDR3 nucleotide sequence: TGTGCCATCAGAAGGGGGGAGAACACCGGGGAGCTGTTTTTT. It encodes CAIRRGENTGELFF.